This T cell receptor (beta chain) appears in the sequencing data of a study of beta chain features in type 1 diabetes. General study findings and limits: All four CD4+ subsets from Type 1 diabetes patients carried moderately but significantly shorter TCRB CDR3s.

Worth noting for this clone: Its target is unknown.

V was trimmed by 1 base and J by 5 bases, leaving 14 bases between them. Germline loops: CDR1 LGHNA, CDR2 YNFKEQ. The CDR3 covers 15 residues. Every bit of the isolated RNA underwent reverse transcription, so sequencing read expressed TCRB transcripts. Generated by immunoSEQ multiplex PCR, the TCRdb table keeps only in-frame clones and is missing some. The sample contains some 640,000 clones, over 12% of which appear only once. This sequence was found in a man between 18 and 35 years old with type 1 diabetes. Specimen: naive CD4+ T cells from blood. This chain uses TRBV4-2 with TRBJ2-5; perhaps TRBD1 as D (6 bases). The CDR3: CASSQGGQPGETQYF. CDR3 bases: TGTGCCAGCAGCCAAGGAGGACAGCCCGGGGAGACCCAGTACTTC.